These 5 T cell receptor beta chains came from one sample sequenced in a study of T cells in Graves' hyperthyroidism and ophthalmopathy (dated by TCRdb to between 2018 and 2021). The library was made by multiplex PCR. Sequencing relied on an Illumina HiSeq 2000. The TCR beta CDR3 regions were amplified from the RNA transcripts. The first round of RT-PCR for the TCR CDR3 was performed with the HTBI primer set and the Qiagen OneStep RT-PCR kit. The public reads were quality trimmed at Q25 with fastp and then assembled into clones with MiXCR by TCRdb, keeping productive beta chains. Rows are unified per CDR3 protein, each entry keeping the most common DNA and genes. The sample table shows about 280,000 distinct CDR3 sequences, and about 25% are seen once. Of the sample, about 25% falls within the top ten clones. Source material: blood. Receptor source: a middle-aged man with Graves' hyperthyroidism that later progressed to Graves' ophthalmopathy.

V gene TRBV12-5 combines with J gene TRBJ2-7; 9 nucleotides match TRBD2. Germline CDR1 reads LGHNT; CDR2 reads FRNRAP. Trimming took 0 bases from V and 5 from J; bases not matched to a gene: 8. This CDR3 is 16 amino acids long. CDR3 loop: CASGLVLLAGVNEQYF. The DNA of the CDR3 is TGTGCTAGTGGTTTGGTATTATTAGCGGGAGTGAACGAGCAGTACTTC. Full variable domain (outside the CDR3, taken from reference TRBV12-5 and TRBJ2-7): DARVTQTPRHKVTEMGQEVTMRCQPILGHNTVFWYRQTMMQGLELLAYFRNRAPLDDSGMPKDRFSAEMPDATLATLKIQPSEPRDSAVYFCASGLVLLAGVNEQYFGPGTRLTVT.

This rearrangement joins TRBV6-1 to TRBJ1-6, with D possibly being TRBD1 (5 bases). Trimming pared 7 bases from V and 11 bases from J, leaving 12 bases between. Per the germline V gene, CDR1 is MNHNS and CDR2 is SASEGT. The CDR3 is 12 amino acids. CDR3 loop: CASTIRDPPLHF. CDR3 coding DNA: TGTGCCAGCACTATCAGGGATCCACCCCTCCACTTT.

This clonotype was detected many times. The chain combines TRBV28 with TRBJ2-5; perhaps TRBD2 as D (6 bases). V lost 4 bases and J 1 base, leaving 10 bases between the germline ends. The CDR3 is 14 residues long. Per the germline V gene, CDR1 is MDHEN and CDR2 is SYDVKM. The CDR3 DNA follows: TGTGCCAGCAGTTCGGGGGTCTTCCAAGAGACCCAGTACTTC. As protein: CASSSGVFQETQYF.

The chain joins TRBV7-2 to TRBJ1-3; D not certain. V lost 5 bases and J 0 bases, leaving 11 bases between the germline ends. This CDR3 contains 15 residues. Germline CDR1 SGHTA, CDR2 FQGNSA. The CDR3 nucleotides read TGTGCCAGCAGCCTTTATAAAACCTCTGGAAACACCATATATTTT. It translates to CASSLYKTSGNTIYF.

This clonotype showed up many times. This chain links TRBV20-1 with TRBJ2-2; D unresolved. CDR1 and CDR2 (germline): DFQATT, SNEGSKA (reference sequence). V lost 4 bases to trimming and J lost 2 bases, with 2 bases between them. The CDR3 loop spans 11 amino acids. The CDR3 DNA reads TGCAGTGCTATTAACACCGGGGAGCTGTTTTTT. Its protein product is CSAINTGELFF.